The 12 T cell receptor beta chains reported below all come from one sample, sequenced in a study of cytomegalovirus exposure and HLA in healthy donors. PCR primers comprised 60 Vbeta and 13 Jbeta primers. Profiling relied on immunoSEQ multiplex PCR, and the TCRdb table lists in-frame clones only, not all of them. In total, the table holds roughly 190,000 clones. The specimen was PBMCs. The receptor source for this set is a young woman in good health and CMV-seropositive.

DNA for the CDR3: TGTGCCAGCAGCTTGGACAGGGACCGAGCATATAGCAATCAGCCCCAGCATTTT. Amino acids: CASSLDRDRAYSNQPQHF. The chain joins TRBV5-8 to TRBJ1-5; TRBD1 might be the D (6 bases). V was clipped by 0 bases and J by 0 bases, with 16 bases between them. CDR1 is SGHTS, CDR2 YDEGEE, per germline. The CDR3 runs to 18 residues.

The V gene is TRBV6-1, the J gene TRBJ2-3; D is possibly TRBD1 (7 bases). The CDR3 covers 14 residues. V lost 9 bases, J lost 6 bases, and 19 bases lay in between. CDR1 is MNHNS and CDR2 is SASEGT in the germline V gene. This chain's CDR3 is CASLVPGGSDTQYF. The CDR3 nucleotides read TGTGCCAGTTTGGTCCCAGGGGGGAGCGATACGCAGTATTTT.

V and J are TRBV7-6 and TRBJ1-5; tentatively, D is TRBD1 (6 bases). CDR3 length: 14 amino acids. Per germline, CDR1 SGHVS and CDR2 FNYEAQ. V lost 5 bases, J lost 6 bases, and 14 bases lay in between. CDR3 sequence (DNA): TGTGCCAGCAGCCCCAACAGGGATACTCAGCCCCAGCATTTT. Amino acids: CASSPNRDTQPQHF.

The V gene is TRBV30, the J gene TRBJ2-5, with 9 bases matching TRBD2. The trim removed 5 bases at V and 2 bases at J, leaving 9 bases unmatched. The CDR3 is 15 residues long. Germline CDR1 reads GTSNPN; CDR2 reads SVGIG (reference sequence). This CDR3 is CAWALAGVRQETQYF. For the CDR3, the DNA is TGTGCCTGGGCATTAGCGGGAGTACGGCAAGAGACCCAGTACTTC.

The chain has TRBV5-1 and TRBJ2-5; 8 positions agree with TRBD1. The J call may not be correct, given that the DNA end is closer to TRBJ2-7. The CDR3 covers 15 residues. Germline values: CDR1 SGHRS, CDR2 YFSETQ. The CDR3 loop is CASSLVQGAPYEQYF. In DNA, the CDR3 is TGCGCCAGCAGCTTGGTGCAGGGGGCCCCCTACGAGCAGTACTTC.

The chain couples TRBV10-3 to TRBJ1-2, with a possible D match to TRBD1 (5 bases). Germline lookup yields CDR1 ENHRY and CDR2 SYGVKD. The germline V and J ends were trimmed by 10 bases and 0 bases, with 12 bases remaining between them. The CDR3 is made up of 13 amino acids. As DNA, the CDR3 is TGTGCCACCGAACGGGGGTCTAACTATGGCTACACCTTC. Amino acid sequence: CATERGSNYGYTF.

Concerning this clone: Mismatch with germline at one junction end may stem from a read error. The V gene is TRBV7-7, the J gene TRBJ2-1, with 8 bases lining up with TRBD1. Germline assignment: CDR1 SSHAT and CDR2 FNYEAQ (reference sequence). CDR3 length: 15 residues. The CDR3 sequence: CASSPGQAFYNEQFF. The CDR3, as DNA: TGTGCTAGCAGCCCGGGACAGGCCTTCTACAATGAGCAGTTCTTC.

The chain joins TRBV5-1 to TRBJ1-2; TRBD1 matches 9 bases. V shed 4 bases and J 7 bases; nucleotides not matched to a gene: 8. The CDR3 length is 14 residues. CDR1 and CDR2 from the germline V gene are SGHRS and YFSETQ. CDR3 in DNA: TGCGCCAGCAGCAGGGGACAGGGAAGAGGTGGCTACACCTTC. This encodes CASSRGQGRGGYTF.

The rearrangement links TRBV6-6 to TRBJ1-4; D might be TRBD1 (5 bases). The CDR3 has 14 residues. V lost 4 bases, J lost 5 bases, and 11 bases lay in between. The germline gives CDR1 MNHNY, CDR2 SVGAGI (reference sequence). CDR3: CASSFREGNEKLFF. The DNA for the CDR3 is TGTGCCAGCAGTTTCAGGGAAGGGAATGAAAAACTGTTTTTT.

Turning to this clone: The same CDR3 also results from other DNA sequences found in this sample. The chain is built from TRBV7-6 and TRBJ1-2, with TRBD1 matching over 8 bases. With 7 bases clipped from V and 7 bases from J, the junction kept 8 bases outside the gene matches. This CDR3 has 13 residues. The germline V gene has CDR1 SGHVS and CDR2 FNYEAQ. CDR3 in DNA: TGTGCCAGCACCCCGCAGGGGGCTGGTGGCTACACCTTC. Amino acids: CASTPQGAGGYTF.

The gene calls are TRBV11-3 and TRBJ2-1; 12 bases match TRBD2. The CDR3 is made up of 16 amino acids. Germline-derived CDR1 and CDR2 are SGHNT and YENEEA. V trimming: 5 bases; J trimming: 2 bases; junction bases outside the gene matches: 4. CDR3 sequence: CASSPRTSGAYNEQFF. The CDR3 region has the DNA TGTGCCAGCAGCCCAAGGACTAGCGGGGCCTACAATGAGCAGTTCTTC.

The chain employs TRBV2 and TRBJ2-1; D unclear. V shed 8 bases and J shed 1 base, with 3 bases lying between them. The CDR3 consists of 11 residues. Per germline, CDR1 SNHLY and CDR2 FYNNEI. The CDR3 is CASSSYNEQFF. The CDR3 DNA sequence: TGTGCCAGCTCTTCCTACAATGAGCAGTTCTTC.